The sequence of this T cell receptor beta chain was determined in a study of Ad26.COV2.S vaccination and SARS-CoV-2 variants. On the study more broadly: Administration of Ad26.COV2.S was intramuscular, either once or twice 56 days apart.

This CDR3 is 13 amino acids long. Germline CDR1 is SGHKS and CDR2 is YYEKEE (reference sequence). Trimming cost V 4 bases and J 8 bases, with 13 bases left between them. General study findings and limits: Placebo recipients showed lower spike-specific TCR breadth than vaccinees.

Libraries were prepared by immunoSEQ multiplex PCR; TCRdb keeps only in-frame clonotypes and omits some of them. The sample shows roughly 380,000 clones, more than 75% of them seen only once. Treatment defined: roughly 18 received Ad26.COV2.S at low or high dose, single or two shots; about 5 received placebo; per-sample allocation not given. Samples analyzed were those drawn on day 63 after the first vaccine or placebo injection. On this clone itself: The antigen is unknown.

The V and J genes are TRBV5-5 and TRBJ2-1; D remains ambiguous. This specimen consisted of peripheral blood, obtained in a trial of Ad26.COV2.S vaccine versus placebo. This receptor was identified in a person aged 18-65 years who received the Ad26.COV2.S COVID-19 vaccine or a placebo. The CDR3 DNA is TGTGCCAGCAGCCCCTTGATCAGCTATGAGCAGTTCTTC. The encoded protein is CASSPLISYEQFF.